This passage covers 6 T cell receptor beta chains from one sample sequenced in a study of identical twins (dated by TCRdb to 2016 to 2017). Libraries were constructed by 5' RACE. Sequencing was carried out with an Illumina HiSeq 2000. Starting from the raw public reads, TCRdb applied fastp trimming at Q25, assembled clones with MiXCR and retained in-frame beta chains. Rows with one shared CDR3 protein collapse into an entry with the most common genes and DNA. For this sample the table gives 700,000 or so distinct CDR3 sequences, of which about 20% were detected only once. In total, the top ten clones hold around 4.5% of the sample. The same data also contributed to another study, on T cells expressing NK-cell markers.

The sample was PBMCs. These receptors originate from a woman aged 18-29 years in good health.

The V gene is TRBV5-5, the J gene TRBJ2-7, with D perhaps given as TRBD1 or TRBD2 (5 bases each). V gave up 4 bases and J gave up 1 base, with 15 bases separating them. This CDR3 has 15 amino acids. The germline V gene encodes CDR1 SGHKS and CDR2 YYEKEE (reference sequence). DNA for the CDR3: TGTGCCAGCAGCCTCACCGAGGGACCGTCCTACGAGCAGTACTTC. It is translated as CASSLTEGPSYEQYF.

This clonotype was seen once. This chain joins TRBV11-2 and TRBJ2-5, with 7 nucleotides matching TRBD2. The J segment lost 5 bases and the V segment lost 5 bases, leaving 11 bases of the junction unmatched. Germline CDR1 is SGHAT and CDR2 is FQNNGV. This CDR3 spans 15 amino acids. The CDR3 DNA follows: TGTGCCAGCAGCCGGAAGCGGGACGTACCGGAGACCCAGTACTTC. Protein product: CASSRKRDVPETQYF.

The chain carries TRBV5-1 and TRBJ1-2; D is undetermined. The ends were cut back, 5 bases at V and 6 bases at J, with 17 bases in the middle. Germline V gene lookup returns CDR1 SGHRS and CDR2 YFSETQ. The CDR3 runs to 14 residues. CDR3 in DNA: TGCGCCAGCAGTCCGCGACCGGGAGGTGATGGCTACACCTTC. Translating it yields CASSPRPGGDGYTF.

The rearrangement links TRBV6-5 to TRBJ1-2; D perhaps matches TRBD1 (5 bases). The germline V gene has CDR1 MNHEY and CDR2 SVGAGI. The CDR3 is made up of 12 amino acids. Trimming removed 2 bases at V and 8 bases at J, with 9 bases between. CDR3 coding DNA: TGTGCCAGCAGTTACAAGGGGTCAGGCTACACCTTC. The encoded protein is CASSYKGSGYTF.

This clonotype was detected a few times. This sequence joins TRBV20-1 and TRBJ2-7; no reliable D call. Between the trimmed V and J ends, which lost 0 bases and 0 bases, there was a span of 9 bases. From germline, CDR1 is DFQATT and CDR2 SNEGSKA (reference sequence). The CDR3 consists of 14 residues. Written as DNA, the CDR3 is TGCAGTGCTAGAGATCGGGCCTCCTCCTACGAGCAGTACTTC. Residues: CSARDRASSYEQYF.

This clonotype was detected many times. The chain combines TRBV4-3 with TRBJ2-2, with 7 bases lining up with TRBD2. CDR1 and CDR2 from the germline V gene are LGHNA and YSLEER. This CDR3 has 16 residues. The J segment lost 0 bases and the V segment lost 6 bases, leaving 7 bases of the junction unmatched. The DNA of the CDR3 is TGCGCCAGCAGTGATAGACTAGCAGCGAACACCGGGGAGCTGTTTTTT. Its protein product is CASSDRLAANTGELFF.